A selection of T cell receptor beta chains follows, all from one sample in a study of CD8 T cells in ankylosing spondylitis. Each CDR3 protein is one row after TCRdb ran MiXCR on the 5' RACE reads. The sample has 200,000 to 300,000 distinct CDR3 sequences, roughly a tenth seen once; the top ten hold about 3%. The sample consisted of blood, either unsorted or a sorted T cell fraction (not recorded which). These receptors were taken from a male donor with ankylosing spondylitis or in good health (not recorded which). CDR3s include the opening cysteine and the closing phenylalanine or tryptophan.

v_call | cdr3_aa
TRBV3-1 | CASSQAGELRRNTQYF
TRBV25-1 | CASSARQGVVSGANVLTF
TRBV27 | CASSWGTVNQPQHF
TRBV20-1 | CSASFVASRYEQYF
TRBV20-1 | CSAGLLATGELFF
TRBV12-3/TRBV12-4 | CASSRNEGNQPQHF
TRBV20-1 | CSARDGIVYEQYF
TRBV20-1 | CSAREDEQFF
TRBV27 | CASSLGTSGGNEQFF
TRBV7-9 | CASTSGRYSTNEKLFF
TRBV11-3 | CASSLDGLPTDTQYF
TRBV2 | CASGDRGSYQETQYF
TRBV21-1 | CASSNGGTGMREQYF
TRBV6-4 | CASSDTVTDTQYF
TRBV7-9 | CASSFPGLAGETQYF
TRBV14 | CASSQGAVGGQYF
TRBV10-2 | CASSELWTGVSYEQYF
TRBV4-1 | CASSQGGRRTGELFF
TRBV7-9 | CASSLEPGAGTQYF
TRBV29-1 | CSVEGGAQYEQYF
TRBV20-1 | CSARESNSYEQYF
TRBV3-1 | CASSQESGGARQFF
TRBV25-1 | CASSAGLASTQETQYF
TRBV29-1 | CSVDRDRVDGYTF
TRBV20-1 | CSASIASGLTDTQYF
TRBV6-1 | CASSAGDRGSYNEQFF
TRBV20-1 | CSALGGFVAGHDEQFF
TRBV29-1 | CSVRQANTEAFF
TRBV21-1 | CACSKEVQGEDKDYGYTF
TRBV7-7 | CASSFRSGAGDTQYF
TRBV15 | CATSRDLLGGADTQYF
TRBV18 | CASSPIAGEPSTQYF
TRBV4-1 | CASSQAESSYNEQFF
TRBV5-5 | CASSPLSGTSNEQYF
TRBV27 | CASSRRTAGDTEAFF
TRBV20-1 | CSGSKLAGGSNTGELFF
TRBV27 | CASSFGGSSSYEQYF
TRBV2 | CASSTEAGQPQHF
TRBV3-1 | CASSPLASYNEQFF
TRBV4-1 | CASSVRLAGGPEQFF
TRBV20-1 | CSATVWGNTIYF
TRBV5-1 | CASRLAGGSNEQFF
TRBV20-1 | CSARAGRDYGYTF
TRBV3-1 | CASTAGLSSYNEQFF
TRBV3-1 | CASSQEGTISYNEQFF
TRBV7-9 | CASSSKEEYEQYF
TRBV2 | CASSSGTSGQPLPYEQYF
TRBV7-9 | CASSPDLRTEAFF
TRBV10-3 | CAISDLTAGEGETQYF
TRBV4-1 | CASSHELLNTEAFF
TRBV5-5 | CASSWGLGGANTGELFF
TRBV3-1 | CASSEVPTSGKDTQYF
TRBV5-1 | CASSDLGTASGNTIYF